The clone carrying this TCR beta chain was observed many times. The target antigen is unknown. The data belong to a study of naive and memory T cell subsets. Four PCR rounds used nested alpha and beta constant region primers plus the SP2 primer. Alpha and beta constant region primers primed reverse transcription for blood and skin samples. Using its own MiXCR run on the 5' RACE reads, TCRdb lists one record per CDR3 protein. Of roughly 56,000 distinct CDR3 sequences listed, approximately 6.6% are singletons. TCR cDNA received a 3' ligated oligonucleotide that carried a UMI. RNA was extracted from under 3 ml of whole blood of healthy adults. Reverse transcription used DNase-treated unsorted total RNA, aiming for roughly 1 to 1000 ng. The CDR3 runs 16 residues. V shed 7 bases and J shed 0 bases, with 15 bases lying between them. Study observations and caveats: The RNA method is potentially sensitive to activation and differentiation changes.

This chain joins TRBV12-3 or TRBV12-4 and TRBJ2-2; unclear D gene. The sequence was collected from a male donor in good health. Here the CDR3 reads CASTLVGQPNTGELFF. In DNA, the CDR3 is TGTGCCAGCACTCTTGTCGGCCAGCCGAACACCGGGGAGCTGTTTTTT.